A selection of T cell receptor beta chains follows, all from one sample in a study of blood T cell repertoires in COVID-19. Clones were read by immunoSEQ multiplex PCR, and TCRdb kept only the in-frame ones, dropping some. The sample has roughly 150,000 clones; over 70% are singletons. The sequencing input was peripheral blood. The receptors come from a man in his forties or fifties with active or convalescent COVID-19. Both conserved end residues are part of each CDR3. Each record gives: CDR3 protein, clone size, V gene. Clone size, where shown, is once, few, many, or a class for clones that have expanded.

cdr3_aa: CASSQALGVDTIYF
clone_size: .
v_call: TRBV3-1/TRBV3-2

cdr3_aa: CASSQVTGGGTEAFF
clone_size: .
v_call: TRBV4-2

cdr3_aa: CASMQGGEQYF
clone_size: .
v_call: TRBV19

cdr3_aa: CASSPTGGGGNTIYF
clone_size: .
v_call: TRBV5-1

cdr3_aa: CASSIPGGANYGYTF
clone_size: .
v_call: TRBV19

cdr3_aa: CATSDSGHQFF
clone_size: .
v_call: TRBV24-1

cdr3_aa: CALGQGGTSTDTQYF
clone_size: .
v_call: TRBV21-1

cdr3_aa: CASSLLAADTQYF
clone_size: .
v_call: TRBV27

cdr3_aa: CASSLGDSHITDTQYF
clone_size: .
v_call: TRBV11-3

cdr3_aa: CASSRLVGAGELFF
clone_size: .
v_call: TRBV7-3

cdr3_aa: CASSNSLNTEAFF
clone_size: once
v_call: TRBV19

cdr3_aa: CASSQGQSSEAFF
clone_size: .
v_call: TRBV4-1

cdr3_aa: CASRITGDSNQPQHF
clone_size: .
v_call: TRBV19

cdr3_aa: CASSHSPGQGNQSGPLHF
clone_size: .
v_call: TRBV23-1

cdr3_aa: CASSYPGRVNTEAFF
clone_size: .
v_call: TRBV6-5

cdr3_aa: CASSQRTGDYNEQFF
clone_size: .
v_call: TRBV7-3

cdr3_aa: CASSMTGVAGGQETQYF
clone_size: few
v_call: TRBV19

cdr3_aa: CASSPEGSYNSPLHF
clone_size: .
v_call: TRBV6-4

cdr3_aa: CASSLVIGTGRRGTEAFF
clone_size: .
v_call: TRBV7-9

cdr3_aa: CAISWTGGNSPLHF
clone_size: .
v_call: TRBV10-3

cdr3_aa: CASSPRGTGELFF
clone_size: .
v_call: TRBV7-9

cdr3_aa: CASSRLAGVIGELFF
clone_size: .
v_call: TRBV7-2

cdr3_aa: CASSLGGGTGHNQPQHF
clone_size: once
v_call: TRBV7-2

cdr3_aa: CASSLKGDSSNTIYF
clone_size: few
v_call: TRBV7-3

cdr3_aa: CAMKQTGAGSPLHF
clone_size: .
v_call: TRBV10-3

cdr3_aa: CASSLQGQAYGYTF
clone_size: .
v_call: TRBV5-4

cdr3_aa: CSVEDSFTDTQYF
clone_size: .
v_call: TRBV29-1

cdr3_aa: CASRGTSGSYEQYF
clone_size: .
v_call: TRBV2

cdr3_aa: CASSYTGRGANVLTF
clone_size: .
v_call: TRBV3-1/TRBV3-2

cdr3_aa: CASSPGQGKLEQFF
clone_size: .
v_call: TRBV3-1/TRBV3-2

cdr3_aa: CASSATILAEGMNTEAFF
clone_size: .
v_call: TRBV9

cdr3_aa: CASSPRPGQPYGYTF
clone_size: few
v_call: TRBV18

cdr3_aa: CASSLIEGGSYGYTF
clone_size: .
v_call: TRBV5-8

cdr3_aa: CASTRGLAGGYEQYF
clone_size: once
v_call: TRBV3-1/TRBV3-2

cdr3_aa: CASSPGNTIYF
clone_size: .
v_call: TRBV28

cdr3_aa: CASSWGDRGPGDTQYF
clone_size: .
v_call: TRBV5-1

cdr3_aa: CASSQTSAQGNGELFF
clone_size: .
v_call: TRBV19

cdr3_aa: CASSYSPTGSGNTIYF
clone_size: .
v_call: TRBV6-5

cdr3_aa: CASSLDPDGIDTQYF
clone_size: .
v_call: TRBV11-2

cdr3_aa: CASSRAGGPYEQYF
clone_size: .
v_call: TRBV28

cdr3_aa: CASSPGSGRDTQYF
clone_size: .
v_call: TRBV19

cdr3_aa: CASSYNRQGGYTF
clone_size: .
v_call: TRBV6-2/TRBV6-3

cdr3_aa: CASSLSGQGYAGNTIYF
clone_size: many
v_call: TRBV27

cdr3_aa: CASSHLGSGNTEAFF
clone_size: .
v_call: TRBV3-1/TRBV3-2

cdr3_aa: CASSQAQLQETQYF
clone_size: .
v_call: TRBV4-1

cdr3_aa: CASSILAGGRDEQFF
clone_size: .
v_call: TRBV21-1

cdr3_aa: CASSYTRSSYNEQFF
clone_size: .
v_call: TRBV6-5